One sample yielded the 16 T cell receptor beta chains listed below, sequenced in a study of Graves' ophthalmopathy and Graves' hyperthyroidism. RNA transcripts were the source from which TCR beta CDR3 regions were amplified. First-round RT-PCR employed HTBI primers, with a second-round multiplex PCR after it. A single record per CDR3 protein comes from TCRdb applying MiXCR to the multiplex PCR reads. The data contain roughly 160,000 distinct CDR3 sequences, just under 40% of them seen just once; the ten biggest clones take up about 9.5%. Sequenced: peripheral blood. The receptors were gathered from a man between 25 and 39 years old with Graves' ophthalmopathy.

The gene calls are TRBV6-1 and TRBJ1-6; 7 bases match TRBD1. Germline CDR1 is MNHNS and CDR2 is SASEGT. The CDR3 length is 12 residues. The junction had 4 bases not matched to a gene; V was cut back by 10 bases and J by 7 bases. CDR3 amino acids: CATETGNSPLHF. CDR3 nucleotide sequence: TGTGCCACCGAGACAGGGAATTCACCCCTCCACTTT.

This clonotype was seen repeatedly, ten times or more. The genes are TRBV28 and TRBJ2-2, with TRBD2 matching 8 bases. The CDR3 sequence is 14 residues long. V was pared by 8 bases and J by 4 bases, with 6 bases of the junction left unmatched. Germline CDR1 is MDHEN and CDR2 is SYDVKM. CDR3 protein: CASRGGRPTGELFF. CDR3 nucleotides: TGTGCCAGCCGGGGGGGCAGGCCCACCGGGGAGCTGTTTTTT.

This clonotype was recorded at least ten times. The V gene is TRBV12-3 or TRBV12-4, the J gene TRBJ1-1; D is uncertain. This CDR3 contains 13 residues. Deletions cut 5 bases from V and 0 bases from J, with 7 bases between. The CDR3 coding sequence is TGTGCCAGCAGTCTCCAAATGAACACTGAAGCTTTCTTT. It encodes CASSLQMNTEAFF.

This clonotype occurred many times. This sequence joins TRBV30 and TRBJ2-7; the D is unclear. There are 13 residues in the CDR3. Per the germline V gene, CDR1 is GTSNPN and CDR2 is SVGIG (reference sequence). V was shortened by 4 bases and J by 1 base, with 11 bases between the two germline ends. The CDR3 DNA sequence: TGTGCCTGGACCGGGCGGTCTTCCTACGAGCAGTACTTC. Translated: CAWTGRSSYEQYF.

This clonotype showed up just once. The V gene is TRBV28, the J gene TRBJ1-6, with D possibly TRBD1 on 5 matching bases. The length of the CDR3 is 15 residues. The V gene's germline CDR1 is MDHEN and CDR2 SYDVKM. V gave up 3 bases and J gave up 5 bases, with 11 bases separating them. The CDR3 protein is CASSFPGRDNSPLHF. CDR3 sequence (DNA): TGTGCCAGCAGTTTCCCGGGGCGGGATAATTCACCCCTCCACTTT.

This clonotype has ten or more counts. The chain is built from TRBV6-2 or TRBV6-3 and TRBJ1-1; D uncertain. CDR3 length: 15 residues. Per germline, CDR1 MNHEY and CDR2 SVGEGT. V was shortened by 8 bases and J by 1 base, with 17 bases between the two germline ends. In nucleotides, the CDR3 is TGTGCCAGCGGCCCTCAGGTATGGGGGAACACTGAAGCTTTCTTT. Protein sequence: CASGPQVWGNTEAFF.

This clonotype has ten or more counts. The V and J genes are TRBV4-2 and TRBJ2-5; 8 nucleotides agree with TRBD2. Germline trimming cut 0 bases from V and 5 bases from J; bases unmatched to any gene: 14. The CDR3 extends over 18 amino acids. CDR1 LGHNA and CDR2 YNFKEQ come from the germline V gene. CDR3: CASSQDLPRWAGGETQYF. CDR3 DNA sequence: TGTGCCAGCAGCCAAGATCTCCCCCGTTGGGCGGGAGGTGAGACCCAGTACTTC.

The chain couples TRBV6-2 or TRBV6-3 to TRBJ2-7, with D tentatively TRBD1 or TRBD2 (5 bases each). The CDR3 covers 12 residues. Germline lookup yields CDR1 MNHEY and CDR2 SVGEGT. V shed 8 bases and J shed 3 bases, with 11 bases lying between them. The CDR3 here is CASWGRIYEQYF. CDR3 bases: TGTGCCAGCTGGGGACGGATCTACGAGCAGTACTTC.

This clonotype was seen repeatedly, ten times or more. The J gene is TRBJ1-5, the V gene TRBV6-2 or TRBV6-3; 8 positions agree with TRBD1. The CDR3 contains 15 residues. The V gene's germline CDR1 is MNHEY and CDR2 SVGEGT. Trimming at V came to 2 bases and at J to 5 bases, leaving 5 bases not matched to a gene. This CDR3 reads CASSYPLTGDQPQHF. The CDR3 DNA sequence: TGTGCCAGCAGTTACCCCCTGACAGGGGATCAGCCCCAGCATTTT.

The chain employs TRBV10-2 and TRBJ2-7, with TRBD1 matching over 10 bases. CDR1 is WSHSY, CDR2 SAAADI, per germline. V lost 5 bases and J lost 3; bases outside the gene matches: 4. This CDR3 spans 14 amino acids. CDR3 DNA sequence: TGCGCCAGCAGTCGGACAGGGGGGGACTACGAGCAGTACTTC. Translation: CASSRTGGDYEQYF.

In its sample, this clonotype was seen many times. The V and J genes are TRBV12-3 or TRBV12-4 and TRBJ2-3; 7 positions match TRBD2. The length of the CDR3 is 11 residues. The V segment lost 8 bases and the J segment 5 bases; nucleotides outside the gene matches: 1. This CDR3 reads CASGRVDTQYF. CDR3 coding DNA: TGTGCCAGCGGGAGGGTAGATACGCAGTATTTT.

This clonotype was counted ten times or more. The chain links TRBV28 to TRBJ1-1, with a tentative D call TRBD1 (6 bases). CDR3 length equals 14 residues. V was trimmed by 7 bases and J by 2 bases, leaving 14 bases between them. Germline V gene data show CDR1 as MDHEN and CDR2 as SYDVKM. DNA for the CDR3: TGTGCCAGCATCTATTTAGGGGGAAACACTGAAGCTTTCTTT. Amino acid sequence: CASIYLGGNTEAFF.

This clonotype occurred many times. This rearrangement joins TRBV28 to TRBJ2-7; 8 nucleotides align to TRBD2. V lost 2 bases and J lost 4; bases outside the gene matches: 7. This CDR3 contains 15 residues. CDR1 and CDR2 from the germline V gene are MDHEN and SYDVKM. The CDR3 sequence is CASSLMLAGVYEQYF. CDR3 in DNA: TGTGCCAGCAGTTTAATGCTAGCGGGTGTTTACGAGCAGTACTTC. The full variable domain, its missing parts supplied by reference TRBV28 and TRBJ2-7, is DVKVTQSSRYLVKRTGEKVFLECVQDMDHENMFWYRQDPGLGLRLIYFSYDVKMKEKGDIPEGYSVSREKKERFSLILESASTNQTSMYLCASSLMLAGVYEQYFGPGTRLTVT.

This clonotype was counted at least ten times. The chain recombines TRBV6-5 with TRBJ2-7; 12 bases are a match to TRBD2. The germline gives CDR1 MNHEY, CDR2 SVGAGI. The CDR3 has 15 residues. The V segment lost 7 bases and the J segment 3 bases; nucleotides outside the gene matches: 7. The CDR3 sequence is CASTRLAGDDYEQYF. The CDR3 DNA follows: TGTGCCAGCACTAGACTAGCGGGAGACGACTACGAGCAGTACTTC.

The chain couples TRBV28 to TRBJ1-1; TRBD1 might be the D (6 bases). The germline CDR1 and CDR2 sequences are MDHEN and SYDVKM. The CDR3 is 16 residues long. The V and J ends lost 8 bases and 2 bases respectively, with 21 bases between them. The chain's CDR3 is CASVQGPAGANTEAFF. The CDR3 DNA reads TGTGCCAGCGTACAAGGGCCCGCAGGGGCTAACACTGAAGCTTTCTTT.

This clonotype was seen many times. The chain employs TRBV4-2 and TRBJ1-2; D is perhaps TRBD1 (5 bases). The CDR3 runs to 15 residues. V gave up 0 bases and J gave up 5 bases, with 13 bases separating them. From germline, CDR1 is LGHNA and CDR2 YNFKEQ. In DNA form, the CDR3 reads TGTGCCAGCAGCCAAGAAACAGGTTTAAGTTATGGCTACACCTTC. This codes for CASSQETGLSYGYTF.